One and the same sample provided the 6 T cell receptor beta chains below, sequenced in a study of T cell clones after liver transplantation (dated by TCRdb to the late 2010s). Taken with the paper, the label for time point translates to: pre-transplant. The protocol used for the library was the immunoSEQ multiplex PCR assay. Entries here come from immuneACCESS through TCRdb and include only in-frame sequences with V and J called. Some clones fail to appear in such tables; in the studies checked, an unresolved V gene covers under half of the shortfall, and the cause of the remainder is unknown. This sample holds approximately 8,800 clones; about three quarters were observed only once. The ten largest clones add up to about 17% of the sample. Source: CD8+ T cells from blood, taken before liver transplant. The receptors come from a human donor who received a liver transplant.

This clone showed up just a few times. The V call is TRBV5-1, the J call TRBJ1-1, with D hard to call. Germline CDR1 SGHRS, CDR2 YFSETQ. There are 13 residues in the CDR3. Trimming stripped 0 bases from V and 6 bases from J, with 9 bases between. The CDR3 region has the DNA TGCGCCAGCAGCTTGGACTGGACCGCTGAAGCTTTCTTT. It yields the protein CASSLDWTAEAFF.

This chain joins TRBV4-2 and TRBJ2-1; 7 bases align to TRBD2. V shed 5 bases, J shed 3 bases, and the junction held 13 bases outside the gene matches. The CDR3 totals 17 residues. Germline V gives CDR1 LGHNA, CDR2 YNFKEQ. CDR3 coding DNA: TGTGCCAGCAGCAAGACGGGCCGGGAGGAAGTCTACAATGAGCAGTTCTTC. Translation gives CASSKTGREEVYNEQFF.

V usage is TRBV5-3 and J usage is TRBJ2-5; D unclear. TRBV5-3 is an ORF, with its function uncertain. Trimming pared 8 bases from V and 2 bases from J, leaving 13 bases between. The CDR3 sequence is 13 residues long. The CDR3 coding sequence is TGTGCCAGCAGCCTGACACTACAAGAGACCCAGTACTTC. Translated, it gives CASSLTLQETQYF.

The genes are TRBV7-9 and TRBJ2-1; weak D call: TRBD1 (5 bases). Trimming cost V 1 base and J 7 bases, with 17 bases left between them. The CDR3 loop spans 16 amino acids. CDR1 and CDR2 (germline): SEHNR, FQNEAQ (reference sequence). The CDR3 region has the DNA TGTGCCAGCAGCTTAGAGGACACCAGCATGATGAATGAGCAGTTCTTC. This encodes CASSLEDTSMMNEQFF.

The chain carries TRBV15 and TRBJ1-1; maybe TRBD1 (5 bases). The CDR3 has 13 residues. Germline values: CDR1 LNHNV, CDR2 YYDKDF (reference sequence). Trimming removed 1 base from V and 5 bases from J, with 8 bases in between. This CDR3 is CATSRVGETEAFF. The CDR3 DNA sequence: TGTGCCACCAGCAGAGTGGGGGAAACTGAAGCTTTCTTT.

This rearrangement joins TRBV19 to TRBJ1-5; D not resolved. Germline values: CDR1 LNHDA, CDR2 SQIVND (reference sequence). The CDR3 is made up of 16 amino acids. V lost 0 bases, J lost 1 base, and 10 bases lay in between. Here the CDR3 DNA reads TGTGCCAGTAGTATAGATCAAGGAGGGAGCAATCAGCCCCAGCATTTT. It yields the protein CASSIDQGGSNQPQHF.